The sequence of this TCR beta chain was determined in a study of blood T cell repertoires in COVID-19. On the study more broadly: The samples span acute and convalescent COVID-19 from the United States, Italy and Spain.

The age range of participants was roughly 18 to 90 years, with residence in some 25 US areas. Allocation to cohorts depended on clinical history reported by the participants. Two consecutive negative NP/OP PCR tests, clearance, or resolved symptoms defined Cohort 3 recovery. Only in-frame clones appear in the TCRdb table, and some are missing; sequencing was by immunoSEQ multiplex PCR. The table has about 160,000 clones, about 80% seen once; the top ten hold 3% to 3.5%. The CDR3 is 14 amino acids. CDR1 and CDR2 (germline): SGHKS, YYEKEE (reference sequence). V shed 1 base and J shed 0 bases, with 7 bases lying between them.

The sequenced sample was PBMCs or T cells enriched from blood (not recorded which). The chain recombines TRBV5-5 with TRBJ1-1; D gene unclear. The sequence derives from a woman between 55 and 75 years old who had recovered from COVID-19. CDR3 amino acids: CASSLNDMNTEAFF. CDR3 bases: TGTGCCAGCAGCTTGAACGACATGAACACTGAAGCTTTCTTT.